The 19 T cell receptor beta chains given below trace back to one sample, sequenced in a study of OX40 agonist ivuxolimab in advanced cancers. The data were produced by immunoSEQ multiplex PCR, yet TCRdb's version contains in-frame clones alone and is incomplete. The sample lists 76,000 or so clones; around nine tenths were seen once. This sample comprised CD4+ or CD8+ T cells sorted from blood, obtained in a trial of the OX40 agonist ivuxolimab. The source is an adult with an advanced solid tumor such as melanoma, head and neck, liver or kidney cancer.

The chain carries TRBV15 and TRBJ2-3, with 14 bases matching TRBD2. The germline gives CDR1 LNHNV, CDR2 YYDKDF (reference sequence). This CDR3 region has 16 residues. Germline trimming cut 4 bases from V and 3 bases from J; bases unmatched to any gene: 3. This CDR3 is CATSMGTSGGTDTQYF. The CDR3 bases are TGTGCCACCAGCATGGGGACTAGCGGGGGAACAGATACGCAGTATTTT. The full variable domain, its missing parts supplied by reference TRBV15 and TRBJ2-3, is DAMVIQNPRYQVTQFGKPVTLSCSQTLNHNVMYWYQQKSSQAPKLLFHYYDKDFNNEADTPDNFQSRRPNTSFCFLDIRSPGLGDTAMYLCATSMGTSGGTDTQYFGPGTRLTVL.

The rearrangement joins TRBV2 to TRBJ2-7; no clear D. Germline CDR1 is SNHLY and CDR2 is FYNNEI. The CDR3 is 13 amino acids. V was cut by 6 bases and J by 0 bases, with 9 bases left in between. In nucleotides, the CDR3 is TGTGCCAGCAGGAAAGTAAGCTCCTACGAGCAGTACTTC. Its protein is CASRKVSSYEQYF.

The gene calls are TRBV6-5 and TRBJ2-1, with 10 bases identical to TRBD2. The germline gives CDR1 MNHEY, CDR2 SVGAGI. The CDR3 extends over 14 amino acids. The V gene end was trimmed by 2 bases and the J gene end by 6 bases; junction bases not matched to a gene: 1. The CDR3 DNA reads as TGTGCCAGCAGTTACGGGACTAGCGTCAATGAGCAGTTCTTC. Encoded protein: CASSYGTSVNEQFF.

The chain joins TRBV1 to TRBJ1-2. TRBV1 is recorded as a pseudogene. The CDR3 loop spans 20 amino acids. The CDR3 sequence: CTSSQELSTRPEPLNYGYTF. The CDR3 region has the DNA TGCACCAGCAGCCAAGAACTTTCCACTCGTCCGGAGCCCTTAAACTATGGCTACACCTTC.

For this clone: Other DNA sequences in this specimen translate into the identical CDR3. This chain links TRBV11-2 with TRBJ2-3; D unresolved. This CDR3 spans 12 amino acids. Looked up from germline, CDR1 is SGHAT and CDR2 is FQNNGV. With 5 bases removed from V and 0 bases from J, the gap between germline ends came to 3 bases. This CDR3 is CASSPSTDTQYF. The CDR3 bases are TGTGCCAGCAGCCCTAGCACAGATACGCAGTATTTT.

This sequence joins TRBV10-3 and TRBJ2-7; 7 nucleotides line up with TRBD1. V lost 4 bases and J lost 0; bases outside the gene matches: 6. The CDR3 length is 15 residues. The V gene's germline CDR1 is ENHRY and CDR2 SYGVKD. The CDR3 protein is CAISARDRGSYEQYF. CDR3 DNA: TGTGCCATCAGTGCTCGGGACAGAGGCTCCTACGAGCAGTACTTC.

This clone turned up a few times. The chain carries TRBV7-3 and TRBJ2-5, with 8 positions matching TRBD1. The CDR3 loop spans 13 amino acids. With V trimmed by 5 bases and J by 4 bases, 3 bases remained unmatched. Looked up from germline, CDR1 is SGHTA and CDR2 is FQGTGA. The CDR3 sequence is CASSRTGGETQYF. The CDR3 DNA reads as TGTGCCAGCAGCAGAACAGGGGGAGAGACCCAGTACTTC.

The chain has TRBV5-4 and TRBJ2-3, with TRBD2 identical over 10 bases. This CDR3 has 15 residues. The ends lost 3 bases at V and 4 bases at J; junction bases unmatched: 5. Per germline, CDR1 SGHNT and CDR2 YYREEE (reference sequence). CDR3 loop: CASSSASGSSDTQYF. CDR3 sequence (DNA): TGTGCCAGCAGCTCGGCTAGCGGGAGCTCAGATACGCAGTATTTT.

The genes are TRBV7-8 and TRBJ1-6; D possibly corresponds to TRBD1 (6 bases). CDR3 length: 15 residues. V was shortened by 0 bases and J by 12 bases, with 15 bases between the two germline ends. Germline-derived CDR1 and CDR2 are SGHVS and FQNEAQ. CDR3 region: CASSLASAGVRPLHF. CDR3 in DNA: TGTGCCAGCAGCTTAGCGTCGGCAGGGGTTCGACCCCTCCACTTT.

This clone was counted once. The chain recombines TRBV15 with TRBJ2-5, with TRBD2 as a possible D gene (6 bases). Trimming left V 4 bases short and J 7 bases short, with 16 bases between. CDR3 length equals 14 residues. Germline values: CDR1 LNHNV, CDR2 YYDKDF (reference sequence). The CDR3 region is CATSTRTGGVTQYF. DNA for the CDR3: TGTGCCACCAGCACCCGGACCGGAGGGGTGACCCAGTACTTC.

The chain couples TRBV7-7 to TRBJ2-1, with 16 bases that match TRBD2. CDR1 and CDR2 from the germline V gene are SSHAT and FNYEAQ (reference sequence). Germline trimming cut 5 bases from V and 8 bases from J; bases unmatched to any gene: 3. This CDR3 has 15 residues. The DNA of the CDR3 is TGTGCCAGCAGCACGGGACTAGCGGGAGGGTATGAGCAGTTCTTC. It is translated as CASSTGLAGGYEQFF.

The chain has TRBV2 and TRBJ1-5; 8 bases align to TRBD1. The germline gives CDR1 SNHLY, CDR2 FYNNEI. V lost 7 bases and J lost 1; bases outside the gene matches: 6. The CDR3 contains 15 residues. The CDR3 protein is CASTLQGVSNQPQHF. Here the CDR3 DNA reads TGTGCCAGCACTTTACAGGGGGTAAGCAATCAGCCCCAGCATTTT.

V and J are TRBV7-2 and TRBJ1-5; D gene ambiguous. CDR3 length equals 15 residues. Germline CDR1 is SGHTA and CDR2 is FQGNSA. V lost 1 base to trimming and J lost 1 base, with 8 bases between them. CDR3 sequence (DNA): TGTGCCAGCAGCTTAGGAGGAAGCAGCAATCAGCCCCAGCATTTT. This codes for CASSLGGSSNQPQHF.

The V and J genes are TRBV7-3 and TRBJ2-2; no reliable D call. Germline V gene data show CDR1 as SGHTA and CDR2 as FQGTGA. This CDR3 has 13 residues. The ends were cut back, 5 bases at V and 5 bases at J, with 9 bases in the middle. In nucleotides, the CDR3 is TGTGCCAGCAGCAAGAAGGTTACCGGGGAGCTGTTTTTT. Amino acids: CASSKKVTGELFF.

The chain combines TRBV5-1 with TRBJ2-7; 7 positions agree with TRBD2. The CDR3 is 14 residues long. The germline V gene has CDR1 SGHRS and CDR2 YFSETQ. Unmatched junction bases numbered 7, after V lost 0 bases and J lost 7 bases. This CDR3 is CASSLGLALGEQYF. In DNA, the CDR3 is TGCGCCAGCAGCTTGGGACTAGCCCTAGGAGAGCAGTACTTC.

J is TRBJ2-7 and V is TRBV7-8; 11 bases fit TRBD1. CDR1 and CDR2 from the germline V gene are SGHVS and FQNEAQ. The CDR3 has 16 amino acids. The junction had 8 bases not matched to a gene; V was cut back by 4 bases and J by 3 bases. The DNA of the CDR3 is TGTGCCAGCAGCTACCTCGGGACAGGGGGGATCTACGAGCAGTACTTC. It encodes CASSYLGTGGIYEQYF.

The J gene is TRBJ1-2, the V gene TRBV10-3, with TRBD1 matching 7 bases. The CDR3 spans 14 residues. Germline loops: CDR1 ENHRY, CDR2 SYGVKD. J lost 5 bases, V lost 3 bases, and 6 bases had no gene match. DNA of the CDR3: TGTGCCATCAGTGAACAAGCAGGGGGTTATGGCTACACCTTC. This codes for CAISEQAGGYGYTF.

V and J are TRBV10-1 and TRBJ2-1, with D possibly being TRBD1 (6 bases). Trimming removed 7 bases at V and 5 bases at J, with 18 bases between. The length of the CDR3 is 15 residues. CDR1 WNHNN and CDR2 SYGVQD come from the germline V gene (reference sequence). CDR3 residues: CASMRGMPPDNEQFF. CDR3 nucleotide sequence: TGCGCCAGCATGAGGGGGATGCCTCCTGACAATGAGCAGTTCTTC.

This clone was seen a single time. This chain joins TRBV5-1 and TRBJ2-1; 8 nucleotides agree with TRBD1. The CDR3 has 14 residues. The V gene's germline CDR1 is SGHRS and CDR2 YFSETQ. The V and J ends lost 0 bases and 8 bases, in that order; junction bases with no gene match: 4. CDR3 sequence (DNA): TGCGCCAGCAGCTTGGCCAGGGGGCGCGATGAGCAGTTCTTC. Its protein product is CASSLARGRDEQFF.